This T cell receptor beta chain was recorded in a study of regulatory T cells in long-lasting Graves disease. Overall study: Graves' patients who were just diagnosed had used antithyroid drugs for under 3 months. Study results and caveats: Persistent disease showed a preference for TRBV28, TRBJ1-2 and TRBJ2-5. Small sample size may have lowered accuracy.

Researchers made TCR beta libraries by using iRepertoire HTBI primers and running Arm-PCR on CDR3 regions. TCRdb processed the multiplex PCR reads anew with MiXCR; each CDR3 protein has one entry. The sample holds under 300,000 distinct CDR3 sequences, 20% to 25% seen once. The CDR3 runs to 15 residues. The V gene lost 5 bases and the J gene lost 1 base, with 14 bases spanning the gap. From germline, CDR1 is SGHDN and CDR2 FVKESK. This clonotype was picked up many times. Its antigen is not known. Time point given: newly diagnosed GD, antithyroid drugs for less than 3 months. RNA from PBMCs was the source of the TCR library. Tubes containing EDTA received around 9.5 milliliters of drawn peripheral blood.

The sequence came from a female donor with Graves disease. Here the sequenced sample was peripheral blood mononuclear cells (PBMCs), taken at new diagnosis, from a patient treated with antithyroid drugs. The chain combines TRBV14 with TRBJ2-5; TRBD2 might be the D (6 bases). The CDR3, as DNA: TGTGCCAGCAGCTGGACGGGGGACCTCCAAGAGACCCAGTACTTC. This translates into CASSWTGDLQETQYF. Variable domain in full (rest from reference TRBV14 and TRBJ2-5): EAGVTQFPSHSVIEKGQTVTLRCDPISGHDNLYWYRRVMGKEIKFLLHFVKESKQDESGMPNNRFLAERTGGTYSTLKVQPAELEDSGVYFCASSWTGDLQETQYFGPGTRLLVL.